These T cell receptor beta chains were read from a single sample in a study of T cells in Graves' hyperthyroidism and ophthalmopathy. One entry per CDR3 protein, called by TCRdb with MiXCR from the multiplex PCR reads. The sample contains roughly 570,000 distinct CDR3 sequences, about 43% of which appear only once. Sequenced: peripheral blood or thyroid tissue (not recorded which). The receptors originated from a woman under 30 with Graves' hyperthyroidism. The CDR3 runs from the conserved cysteine through the conserved F or W.

V: TRBV3-1; length: 15; J: TRBJ2-2; CDR3: CASSQPDRKYGELFF
V: TRBV4-3; length: 15; J: TRBJ2-7; CDR3: CASSQDPSGRTEQYF
V: TRBV29-1; length: 13; J: TRBJ1-1; CDR3: CSVETGRDTEAFF
V: TRBV5-4; length: 15; J: TRBJ2-2; CDR3: CASSQTRVNTGELFF
V: TRBV12-3/TRBV12-4; length: 14; J: TRBJ1-1; CDR3: CASSYQDGGGEAFF
V: TRBV7-9; length: 14; J: .; CDR3: CASSFAGGVNEQFF
V: TRBV7-9; length: 13; J: TRBJ1-4; CDR3: CASSPGKNEKLFF
V: TRBV7-9; length: 13; J: TRBJ2-5; CDR3: CASSFGHGETQYF
V: TRBV2; length: 14; J: TRBJ2-7; CDR3: CASQPGLVRNEQYF
V: TRBV7-9; length: 13; J: TRBJ1-6; CDR3: CASSGRADSPLHF
V: TRBV27; length: 16; J: TRBJ1-1; CDR3: CASSAPAGRGYTEAFF
V: TRBV7-9; length: 15; J: TRBJ2-5; CDR3: CASSIRGQGGETQYF
V: TRBV4-1; length: 15; J: TRBJ1-4; CDR3: CASSQVEGVREKLFF
V: TRBV2; length: 16; J: TRBJ2-6; CDR3: CASSLRRLSGANVLTF
V: TRBV19; length: 13; J: TRBJ1-1; CDR3: CASSLRLDTEAFF
V: TRBV9; length: 14; J: TRBJ2-7; CDR3: CASSPTSVYYEQYF
V: TRBV3-1; length: 12; J: TRBJ2-7; CDR3: CASSQDTGEQYF
V: TRBV20-1; length: 14; J: TRBJ2-1; CDR3: CSARDGTGYNEQFF
V: TRBV20-1; length: 13; J: TRBJ1-1; CDR3: CSASPGGRTEAFF
V: TRBV5-4; length: 14; J: TRBJ1-2; CDR3: CASSLGPEYYGYTF
V: TRBV4-1; length: 15; J: TRBJ1-6; CDR3: CASSSQGAWNSPLHF
V: TRBV4-2; length: 16; J: TRBJ2-5; CDR3: CASSQLAGGLGETQYF
V: TRBV11-2; length: 13; J: TRBJ2-7; CDR3: CASSPAAGYEQYF
V: TRBV24-1; length: 12; J: TRBJ1-2; CDR3: CATSFGSEVYTF
V: TRBV5-1; length: 14; J: TRBJ2-7; CDR3: CASSYDSYSYEQYF
V: TRBV12-3/TRBV12-4; length: 14; J: TRBJ2-7; CDR3: CASSYLQGAYEQYF
V: TRBV12-3/TRBV12-4; length: 17; J: TRBJ2-5; CDR3: CASSYHPSRDRGETQYF
V: TRBV2; length: 12; J: TRBJ2-6; CDR3: CASKGGANVLTF
V: TRBV29-1; length: 13; J: TRBJ1-2; CDR3: CSLAREVSYGYTF
V: TRBV20-1; length: 12; J: TRBJ1-1; CDR3: CSARVWGAEAFF
V: TRBV2; length: 15; J: TRBJ1-3; CDR3: CASSLGPNEGNTIYF
V: TRBV5-1; length: 14; J: TRBJ1-1; CDR3: CASSGGTVNTEAFF
V: TRBV20-1; length: 12; J: TRBJ1-2; CDR3: CSASTGNYGYTF
V: TRBV29-1; length: 12; J: TRBJ1-2; CDR3: CSSPGGDYGYTF
V: TRBV3-1; length: 18; J: TRBJ2-2; CDR3: CASSQGVGDYLNTGELFF
V: TRBV7-8; length: 17; J: TRBJ1-1; CDR3: CAPHTGQVSFGNTEAFF
V: TRBV7-2; length: 15; J: TRBJ2-5; CDR3: CASSQARAGVETQYF
V: TRBV29-1; length: 14; J: TRBJ2-2; CDR3: CSATGQLNTGELFF
V: TRBV5-4; length: 13; J: TRBJ1-5; CDR3: CASSPGGYQPQHF
V: TRBV12-3/TRBV12-4; length: 15; J: TRBJ2-2; CDR3: CASSSEGANTGELFF
V: TRBV5-1; length: 12; J: TRBJ2-2; CDR3: CASSIDSGELFF
V: TRBV20-1; length: 16; J: TRBJ2-7; CDR3: CSARDSRGEGAYEQYF
V: TRBV7-2; length: 14; J: TRBJ2-2; CDR3: CASSLGPGTGELFF
V: TRBV5-4; length: 14; J: TRBJ2-5; CDR3: CASSLWQTQETQYF
V: TRBV20-1; length: 9; J: TRBJ2-2; CDR3: CSASGELSF
V: TRBV6-2/TRBV6-3; length: 15; J: TRBJ1-1; CDR3: CASSQTGNKNTEAFF
V: TRBV29-1; length: 14; J: TRBJ1-1; CDR3: CSVEVGGHNTEAFF
V: TRBV2; length: 13; J: TRBJ2-7; CDR3: CASSAGLADEQYF
V: TRBV7-9; length: 15; J: TRBJ1-4; CDR3: CASSNSNGGREKLFF
V: TRBV6-1; length: 14; J: TRBJ1-1; CDR3: CASRPRTGGTEAFF
V: TRBV7-3; length: 16; J: TRBJ1-6; CDR3: CASSLLVSSYNSPLHF